Listed here is a single T cell receptor beta chain. These data belong to a study of T cells after yellow fever vaccination. V lost 4 bases to trimming and J lost 10 bases; unmatched junction nucleotides: 10. The CDR3 length is 14 residues. Germline V gene sequence: CDR1 SGHRS, CDR2 YFSETQ. From the 5' RACE reads, TCRdb called clonotypes with MiXCR, one entry per CDR3 protein. The table lists about 630,000 distinct CDR3 sequences, around 12% of them singletons. The specimen was PBMCs, collected on the day of the yellow fever booster vaccination. The receptor was isolated from a man under 40 who received the YFV17D yellow fever vaccine. The chain uses TRBV5-1 and TRBJ2-1, with TRBD2 matching 8 bases. The CDR3 here is CASSRGTSSGEQFF. CDR3 DNA: TGCGCCAGCAGCCGGGGGACTAGTTCAGGAGAGCAGTTCTTC.